This TCR beta chain was retrieved from a study of cytomegalovirus exposure and HLA in healthy donors (dated 2017 in TCRdb). Background on the whole study: An earlier analysis of 587 of the donors reported over 250 Gb of sequence data and 100 million to 120 million unique TCR beta sequences obtained from about 180 million T cells. Besides the first cohort of more than 650 subjects, a separate validation cohort made up of roughly 120 different subjects was used. Every repertoire in the discovery cohort had been generated on one and the same sequencing platform. HLA typing covered class I and class II loci at four-digit resolution. The number of typed donors differed by locus: roughly 620-640 for A, B, C, DRB1 and DQB1; some 540 for DQA1; approximately 600 for DPA1; and around 470 for DPB1. The later analysis used no new phenotypic data to find candidate immune exposures, relying instead on TCR beta sequences and their occurrence across donors. Donor age, sex, ethnicity and CMV serostatus were collected together with the repertoire data. To decide whether each TCR beta V gene segment behaved as functional or pseudogenic, an earlier analysis of some 570 of the donors relied on high-throughput TCR beta sequencing. The T cell repertoires of some 700 subjects were profiled by immunosequencing and related to cytomegalovirus serostatus. Among over 350 genotyped donors of the cohort, an average of approximately 240,000 unique TCR beta nucleotide sequences were sequenced per donor, roughly 18% of them non-productive. Five DR-DQ haplotypes were handled as single units for association and clustering, since linkage in the cohort was strong. High-throughput TCR immunosequencing, statistical association of individual TCRs with disease status, and machine learning were combined to predict cytomegalovirus infection status. Among the roughly 400 genotyped donors, approximately 77% belonged to the genetic ancestry cluster associated with self-reported Caucasian donors. A later analysis re-examined previously published TCR beta repertoires from about 700 donors and added high-resolution HLA genotyping to investigate patterns of TCR occurrence. An early release covering 500 to 750 HLA-typed donors comprised 250 to 350 gigabases of sequencing data and 85 million or so unique TCR sequences. A later genetic analysis used genome-wide SNP genotypes for about 65% of the 666 donors, treating that subset as a discovery cohort. The aim of the study was to test whether cataloging public T cell receptors could identify signatures of past pathogen exposure.

What the research found in general, with its limitations: In a later genetic analysis, fewer N-insertions in productive TCRs were reported among donors in an Asian-associated ancestry cluster than the roughly 670-donor mean. Immune exposure information for the cohort was limited to CMV serostatus. The sequencing pipeline was judged likely to have produced a cluster of highly shared sequence variants as a technical artifact. In the study, approximately 160 TCR beta chains were listed as associated with cytomegalovirus. According to a later analysis, parvovirus B19, influenza, CMV and Epstein-Barr virus appeared linked to several top co-occurrence clusters. Linkage disequilibrium might explain the correlated functional status among segregating V segments, but an unknown experimental factor could not be ruled out. In a later analysis, HLA-associated TCR beta chains were found to be more clonally expanded and to have lower generation probabilities than equally common non-associated chains. At a false discovery rate of 0.05, a later analysis linked under 20,000 TCR beta sequences to specific HLA alleles. Most CMV-associated TCR beta chains appeared to be HLA-restricted in a later analysis, and the HLA associations seemed to be driven largely by CMV exposure. The earlier analysis of 450 to 700 of the donors excluded roughly 17 rarely observed V segments, including chromosome 9 orphons, because counts were too low. According to a later analysis, TCR association rates differed among HLA loci, with DRB1 alleles showing the most associated TCRs and HLA-C alleles showing the fewest. Because HLA typing was unavailable for some donors at each locus, only the typed subset was used in association tests. The 87-base-pair reads could not distinguish some IMGT-functional V segments, including TRBV6-2 and TRBV6-3, so those segments were excluded. In vitro tests confirmed that a few of the cytomegalovirus-associated TCR beta chains recognize cytomegalovirus antigens. Presence/absence analyses assumed roughly uniform sequencing depth across donors, an assumption that may not hold. When HLA alleles, especially DR and DQ, strongly co-occurred, TCR associations were difficult to assign to individual alleles. A further reported finding was that TCR beta sequences accurately predicted the HLA-A and HLA-B alleles for most subjects in the first cohort. Only TCR beta chains were sequenced in this cohort, and the absence of alpha or paired-chain data limited detectable features. In an earlier analysis of approximately 590 of the donors, most TCR beta V segments appeared in productive rearrangements about 87% or about 30% of the time, broadly matching IMGT annotations. Most TCR sequences were seen in very few donors, while some public TCRs were found in many individuals. According to the authors, the approach could potentially be generalized to other disease states and immunological phenotypes. A later genetic analysis associated a missense DCLRE1C variant with V-gene and J-gene trimming of TCR beta chains, and an independent cohort replicated the association. The classifier was reported to diagnose cytomegalovirus status with high specificity and sensitivity in both the original cohort and the validation cohort.

As to this clone: Its antigen is not yet known. No base quality information exists; no much larger clone differs at one position.

Based on the germline V gene, the CDR1 and CDR2 sequences are SGHRS and YFSETQ. V sheds 2 bases and J sheds 5 bases, leaving 5 bases between their ends. The CDR3 sequence holds 12 residues, the cysteine and phenylalanine included. The sequence is cut down to CDR3 DNA, 36 bases in frame from base 1. The cohort consisted of 600 to 700 healthy bone marrow donors. At the time of sampling, every cohort member was nominally healthy, though immune exposures that went unrecorded were likely present. The donor tested CMV seronegative, placing the donor among the 300 to 450 seronegative members of the cohort. A peripheral blood sample was provided by each donor, and peripheral blood mononuclear cells were used for TCR beta sequencing. Genomic DNA was extracted from the blood cell samples with the Qiagen DNeasy Blood Extraction Kit. The library was produced with the immunoSEQ multiplex PCR assay. A mixture of 60 forward primers for TCR Vbeta segments and 13 reverse primers for TCR Jbeta segments was used in the multiplex PCR. The CDR3 region of rearranged TCR beta genes was amplified from genomic DNA with a multiplex PCR assay. The amplified TCR beta libraries were sequenced on the Illumina HiSeq System as 87-base-pair reads. The source study handled its data this way. Across the 666 repertoires, a later analysis counted approximately 75 million unique TCR beta chains, 9 million to 14 million of which were shared by at least two donors. Raw reads were error-corrected and collapsed into unique sequences with a nearest-neighbor algorithm that merged closely related sequences to remove PCR and sequencing errors. V, D and J gene segments were assigned by aligning CDR3 sequences to IMGT reference sequences. Each retained sequence needed at least a six-nucleotide match to both a V gene segment and a J gene segment. Rearrangements were called productive when the CDR3 lacked stop codons and stayed in frame with V and J; all others were non-productive. CDR3 was defined according to IMGT convention as the region running from the second conserved V-encoded cysteine to the conserved J-encoded phenylalanine. The earlier analysis of 550 to 650 of the donors excluded any sequence lacking an unambiguous match to a single V gene segment. An earlier analysis of around 600 of the donors classified V segments as functional when productive rearrangements were above 56.7% and as segregating when the standard deviation between donors was above 5%. A statistical classification framework was built for diagnosing cytomegalovirus status from the catalog of TCR beta chain sequences. A later analysis assigned V and J genes by comparing TCR nucleotide sequences with IMGT/GENE-DB human TR gene sequences. Using the TCRdist pipeline, a later analysis assigned CDR3 sequences along with most-parsimonious VDJ recombination scenarios. In a later analysis, every TCR beta chain was defined by the combination of its CDR3 amino acid sequence and its V-gene family, and reads without a unique V-gene family were dropped. In a later analysis, a few hundred highly shared, low-generation-probability nucleotide sequences were removed to address suspected cross-contamination and a sequencing artifact. In a later analysis, a clonal expansion index for each public chain was calculated from normalized within-repertoire ranks of inferred template counts. In a later analysis, generation probabilities were computed with a VDJ recombination model fitted to out-of-frame rearrangements, and the resulting probabilities were checked against IGoR. Hypergeometric tests were used in a later analysis to score TCR-TCR, TCR-HLA and TCR-CMV co-occurrence, with a repertoire-size bias correction applied to the TCR pairs. To estimate false discovery rates, a later analysis permuted the HLA or CMV assignments 20 times. In a later analysis, co-occurring TCRs were grouped with DBSCAN, and TCRdist sequence similarity was added when clustering was performed within HLA-allele-positive subsets. Repertoires with fewer than 30,000 or more than 120,000 public chains, plus five repertoires with anomalous nucleotide sharing, were excluded from co-occurrence clustering. TCRdb obtained this table from immuneACCESS and retained in-frame rearrangements with V and J assigned. These tables miss some clones; where compared with another copy, unresolved V genes account for less than half of the shortfall, and the remainder is unexplained. The DNA gave D and trimming, while V, J and clone size come from that table. This sample lists roughly 190,000 clones; approximately 65% were detected once. The ten biggest clones cover roughly 2.9% of the sample.

This receptor was identified in a man aged 40-49 years in good health and CMV-seronegative. The source material was PBMCs. The sequence is built from TRBV5-1 and TRBJ2-1; the D gene assignment is ambiguous. The CDR3 here reads CASSFLDNEQFF. The DNA sequence reads TGCGCCAGCAGCTTCTTAGACAATGAGCAGTTCTTC.